Following are 26 T cell receptor beta chains from one sample sequenced in a study of blood T cell repertoires in COVID-19. The method was immunoSEQ multiplex PCR; TCRdb's version includes in-frame clones alone and lacks a portion of them. The sample has fewer than 350,000 clones, roughly 87% seen once; the top ten hold approximately 9.4%. The sequenced sample consisted of peripheral blood. These receptors originate from a man aged 25-40 years with COVID-19, enrolled during active disease.

This rearrangement joins TRBV7-2 to TRBJ2-7; TRBD1 matches 7 bases. V lost 2 bases, J lost 2 bases, and 6 bases stayed unmatched. The CDR3 is 15 residues long. Germline V gene lookup returns CDR1 SGHTA and CDR2 FQGNSA. This CDR3 is CASSLRYRGTYEQYF. The CDR3 DNA is TGTGCCAGCAGCTTAAGGTACAGGGGAACCTACGAGCAGTACTTC.

This sequence joins TRBV6-6 and TRBJ2-2; 9 bases are a match to TRBD1. CDR1 and CDR2 from the germline V gene are MNHNY and SVGAGI (reference sequence). The V gene end was trimmed by 5 bases and the J gene end by 4 bases; junction bases not matched to a gene: 8. The CDR3 loop spans 16 amino acids. DNA for the CDR3: TGTGCCAGCAGTCCACAGGGGGCGGATAGCACCGGGGAGCTGTTTTTT. Its translation: CASSPQGADSTGELFF.

The gene calls are TRBV7-6 and TRBJ1-1, with D unclear. This CDR3 region has 13 residues. Trimming took 1 base from V and 0 from J, leaving 3 bases between them. Germline V gene lookup returns CDR1 SGHVS and CDR2 FNYEAQ. DNA for the CDR3: TGTGCCAGCAGCTTAGACATGAACACTGAAGCTTTCTTT. Translating it yields CASSLDMNTEAFF. Full variable domain (missing parts from reference TRBV7-6 and TRBJ1-1): GAGVSQSPRYKVTKRGQDVALRCDPISGHVSLYWYRQALGQGPEFLTYFNYEAQQDKSGLPNDRFSAERPEGSISTLTIQRTEQRDSAMYRCASSLDMNTEAFFGQGTRLTVV.

In its sample, this clone was seen once. V gene TRBV14 combines with J gene TRBJ1-1, with D possibly TRBD1 on 6 matching bases. V shed 1 base and J shed 4 bases, with 10 bases lying between them. Germline CDR1 and CDR2: SGHDN and FVKESK. The CDR3 loop spans 14 amino acids. The DNA of the CDR3 is TGTGCCAGCAGCCAAGTGTGGGGGCGCACTGAAGCTTTCTTT. Translation gives CASSQVWGRTEAFF.

This sequence joins TRBV5-6 and TRBJ2-1; 7 nucleotides line up with TRBD2. The CDR3 covers 17 residues. V dropped 0 bases and J dropped 5; count of bases not matched to a gene: 11. CDR1 SGHDT and CDR2 YYEEEE come from the germline V gene. The CDR3 nucleotides are TGTGCCAGCAGCTTGGTGGTAGCGGGCACGGTCGACAATGAGCAGTTCTTC. Encoded protein: CASSLVVAGTVDNEQFF.

The genes are TRBV5-4 and TRBJ1-1; D is ambiguous. The CDR3 length is 13 residues. Per the germline V gene, CDR1 is SGHNT and CDR2 is YYREEE (reference sequence). Trimming removed 1 base from V and 3 bases from J, with 7 bases in between. The CDR3 coding sequence is TGTGCCAGCAGCTTGAAACGAGACACTGAAGCTTTCTTT. It yields the protein CASSLKRDTEAFF.

The rearrangement links TRBV20-1 to TRBJ2-6; 7 positions match TRBD1. The V segment lost 3 bases and the J segment 0 bases; nucleotides outside the gene matches: 14. The CDR3 is made up of 19 amino acids. Germline lookup yields CDR1 DFQATT and CDR2 SNEGSKA (reference sequence). DNA for the CDR3: TGCAGTGCTAGTCCCCGTGCGACAGGGAGTATCTCTGGGGCCAACGTCCTGACTTTC. This encodes CSASPRATGSISGANVLTF.

The J gene is TRBJ2-5, the V gene TRBV5-6; 7 bases align to TRBD1. CDR1 is SGHDT, CDR2 YYEEEE, per germline. The CDR3 runs to 16 residues. With V trimmed by 3 bases and J by 2 bases, 10 bases remained unmatched. CDR3 nucleotides: TGTGCCAGCAGCTCCCGGACAGGAGATACACAAGAGACCCAGTACTTC. This translates into CASSSRTGDTQETQYF. The variable domain in full, with the rest retrieved from reference TRBV5-6 and TRBJ2-5, is DAGVTQSPTHLIKTRGQQVTLRCSPKSGHDTVSWYQQALGQGPQFIFQYYEEEERQRGNFPDRFSGHQFPNYSSELNVNALLLGDSALYLCASSSRTGDTQETQYFGPGTRLLVL.

This chain joins TRBV3-1 (or the pseudogene TRBV3-2) and TRBJ2-2, with TRBD2 matching 9 bases. Germline assignment: CDR1 LGHDT and CDR2 YNNKEL (reference sequence). CDR3 length: 17 amino acids. Losses at the gene ends were 6 bases for V and 1 base for J; bases not matched to a gene: 9. The CDR3 coding sequence is TGTGCCAGCAGAAAGAATCAAGCGGGAGGGAACACCGGGGAGCTGTTTTTT. Encoded protein: CASRKNQAGGNTGELFF.

The gene calls are TRBV29-1 and TRBJ1-2; TRBD1 is a possible D gene (6 bases). Germline CDR1 SQVTM, CDR2 ANQGSEA. The CDR3 length is 14 residues. Trimming cost V 6 bases and J 5 bases, with 19 bases left between them. CDR3 amino acids: CSVLTAGAGYGYTF. CDR3 nucleotides: TGCAGCGTGCTAACCGCAGGGGCCGGATATGGCTACACCTTC.

The chain carries TRBV7-2 and TRBJ2-1; tentatively, D is TRBD1 (5 bases). Germline values: CDR1 SGHTA, CDR2 FQGNSA. CDR3 size: 12 residues. V was clipped by 5 bases and J by 8 bases, with 10 bases between them. The CDR3 is CASSPPRDEQFF. The CDR3 DNA follows: TGTGCCAGCAGCCCCCCCAGGGATGAGCAGTTCTTC.

The chain combines TRBV7-2 with TRBJ1-2, with no clear D. The CDR3 runs to 13 residues. The germline V gene has CDR1 SGHTA and CDR2 FQGNSA. V dropped 5 bases and J dropped 3 bases, with 10 bases sitting between them. DNA of the CDR3: TGTGCCAGCAGCCCCGACACTTACTATGGCTACACCTTC. Protein sequence: CASSPDTYYGYTF.

DNA of the CDR3: TGTGCCAGCTCACCAAGAGGCCAGCTTAACTATGGCTACACCTTC. As protein: CASSPRGQLNYGYTF. This chain links TRBV18 with TRBJ1-2; no reliable D call. CDR3 length: 15 amino acids. With 2 bases removed from V and 1 base from J, the gap between germline ends came to 11 bases. The germline V gene has CDR1 KGHSH and CDR2 LQKENI. Based on the CDR3 plus reference TRBV18 and TRBJ1-2, the full variable domain is NAGVMQNPRHLVRRRGQEARLRCSPMKGHSHVYWYRQLPEEGLKFMVYLQKENIIDESGMPKERFSAEFPKEGPSILRIQQVVRGDSAAYFCASSPRGQLNYGYTFGSGTRLTVV.

CDR3 protein: CASSLGLVNTEAFF. The CDR3 DNA is TGTGCCAGCAGTTTAGGACTGGTGAACACTGAAGCTTTCTTT. The chain employs TRBV28 and TRBJ1-1; no reliable D call. The CDR3 consists of 14 residues. Germline CDR1 MDHEN, CDR2 SYDVKM. Trimming stripped 2 bases from V and 0 bases from J, with 7 bases between.

The V and J genes are TRBV5-4 and TRBJ1-2, with D uncertain. Deletions cut 4 bases from V and 8 bases from J, with 18 bases between. This CDR3 has 14 amino acids. The germline CDR1 and CDR2 sequences are SGHNT and YYREEE (reference sequence). The CDR3 bases are TGTGCCAGCAGCACCATCGGGAGCCTAGGGGGCTACACCTTC. Translating gives CASSTIGSLGGYTF.

This chain links TRBV5-8 with TRBJ1-2, with a tentative D call TRBD1 (6 bases). The CDR3 covers 15 residues. V lost 0 bases and J 5 bases, leaving 14 bases between the germline ends. CDR1 SGHTS and CDR2 YDEGEE come from the germline V gene. CDR3 in amino acids: CASSLVVIQGYGYTF. CDR3 nucleotides: TGTGCCAGCAGCTTGGTGGTCATACAGGGATATGGCTACACCTTC.

CDR3 amino acids: CASSVEIFPNTEAFF. For the CDR3, the DNA is TGTGCCAGCAGCGTTGAGATTTTCCCGAACACTGAAGCTTTCTTT. The rearrangement joins TRBV9 to TRBJ1-1; no reliable D call. The CDR3 is 15 amino acids. Looked up from germline, CDR1 is SGDLS and CDR2 is YYNGEE. V gave up 2 bases and J gave up 1 base, with 12 bases separating them.

The V call is TRBV7-9, the J call TRBJ1-2; unclear D gene. The CDR3 is made up of 12 amino acids. Germline assignment: CDR1 SEHNR and CDR2 FQNEAQ (reference sequence). Trimming removed 6 bases from V and 4 bases from J, with 9 bases in between. The CDR3 DNA follows: TGTGCCAGCAGTTTACAGTTCTATGGCTACACCTTC. Protein sequence: CASSLQFYGYTF.

The chain has TRBV2 and TRBJ1-5; TRBD1 agrees at 8 bases. This CDR3 region has 15 residues. CDR1 SNHLY and CDR2 FYNNEI come from the germline V gene. V was pared by 2 bases and J by 2 bases, with 2 bases of the junction left unmatched. The CDR3 reads CASSETGGGNQPQHF. The CDR3 DNA follows: TGTGCCAGCAGTGAAACAGGGGGTGGCAATCAGCCCCAGCATTTT.

The V and J genes are TRBV7-9 and TRBJ2-5, with D possibly being TRBD2 (5 bases). Germline values: CDR1 SEHNR, CDR2 FQNEAQ (reference sequence). CDR3 size: 16 residues. Trimming shortened V by 4 bases and J by 9 bases, and 24 bases separated the two germline ends. The CDR3, as DNA: TGTGCCAGCAGCTCCACGGAGAGATTTCGGTCGGAGGCCCAGTACTTC. Protein sequence: CASSSTERFRSEAQYF.

Here the CDR3 reads CSASRLGEQYF. CDR3 nucleotide sequence: TGCAGTGCTTCCCGTCTCGGTGAGCAGTACTTC. This chain uses TRBV20-1 with TRBJ2-7; D gene uncertain. The germline CDR1 and CDR2 sequences are DFQATT and SNEGSKA (reference sequence). Between the trimmed V and J ends, which lost 5 bases and 7 bases, there was a span of 12 bases. There are 11 residues in the CDR3.

The chain couples TRBV7-2 to TRBJ1-3; TRBD1 is a possible D gene (5 bases). The CDR3 spans 15 residues. V was shortened by 2 bases and J by 1 base, with 9 bases between the two germline ends. The germline V gene encodes CDR1 SGHTA and CDR2 FQGNSA. The CDR3 is CASSLSGDSGNTIYF. Here the CDR3 DNA reads TGTGCCAGCAGCTTATCGGGGGATTCTGGAAACACCATATATTTT.

This chain connects TRBV6-2 or TRBV6-3 to TRBJ2-5, with 9 positions matching TRBD2. The CDR3 totals 14 residues. From germline, CDR1 is MNHEY and CDR2 SVGEGT. Trimming cost V 2 bases and J 3 bases; bases outside gene matches: 1. DNA of the CDR3: TGTGCCAGCAGTTACAGACTAGCGGAAGAGACCCAGTACTTC. This sequence encodes CASSYRLAEETQYF.

To note about this clone: One end of the junction varies from germline; a read error may be responsible. The chain uses TRBV4-1 and TRBJ1-6; 7 bases agree with TRBD1. Germline-derived CDR1 and CDR2 are MGHRA and YSYEKL. This CDR3 spans 16 amino acids. The DNA for the CDR3 is TGCGCCAGCAGTCAAGCTCCAAGGGGGCTTGGTTCACCCCTCCACTTT. Protein: CASSQAPRGLGSPLHF.

This clone was counted many times. V gene TRBV5-1 combines with J gene TRBJ2-3; tentative D call: TRBD2 (6 bases). The CDR3 is 14 amino acids. Germline values: CDR1 SGHRS, CDR2 YFSETQ. Trimming left V 4 bases short and J 6 bases short, with 15 bases between. In nucleotides, the CDR3 is TGCGCCAGCAGCCGGGGGATCATGGGGGATACGCAGTATTTT. Protein: CASSRGIMGDTQYF.

The genes are TRBV7-8 and TRBJ2-3; 8 bases are a match to TRBD2. In germline, CDR1 is SGHVS, CDR2 FQNEAQ. This CDR3 comprises 16 residues. V was clipped by 4 bases and J by 2 bases; unmatched bases: 8. CDR3 coding DNA: TGTGCCAGCAGCTCCCGACTAGCGCCGTCCACAGATACGCAGTATTTT. It specifies CASSSRLAPSTDTQYF.